The 26 T cell receptor beta chains reported below all come from one sample, sequenced in a study of cytomegalovirus exposure and HLA in healthy donors. This table comes from immunoSEQ multiplex PCR, and its TCRdb copy is limited to in-frame clones, with some not included. The data contain about 170,000 clones, 90% to 97% of them seen just once; the ten biggest clones take up roughly 1%. The sequenced sample was PBMCs. These TCRs come from a woman under 30 in good health and CMV-seronegative.

The V and J genes are TRBV6-5 and TRBJ2-3; TRBD2 matches 9 bases. J lost 7 bases, V lost 8 bases, and 13 bases had no gene match. CDR1 and CDR2 from the germline V gene are MNHEY and SVGAGI. The CDR3 loop spans 15 amino acids. As DNA, the CDR3 is TGTGCCAGCGCCTCCGGTACTAGCGGGCAATATACGCAGTATTTT. This sequence encodes CASASGTSGQYTQYF.

The J gene is TRBJ2-7, the V gene TRBV5-4; tentative D call: TRBD1 (5 bases). V lost 5 bases and J 8 bases, leaving 14 bases between the germline ends. The V gene's germline CDR1 is SGHNT and CDR2 YYREEE (reference sequence). This CDR3 region has 12 residues. CDR3: CASSSDRGKQYF. CDR3 DNA: TGTGCCAGCAGTTCCGACAGAGGAAAGCAGTACTTC.

The chain carries TRBV6-5 and TRBJ2-3; 7 bases map to TRBD1. Germline CDR1 reads MNHEY; CDR2 reads SVGAGI. The CDR3 length is 13 residues. Trimming took 7 bases from V and 6 from J; bases not matched to a gene: 7. CDR3 sequence (DNA): TGTGCCAGCACAAGGGGGCCAAGTGATACGCAGTATTTT. Its protein is CASTRGPSDTQYF.

In this sample, this clone turned up once. The chain joins TRBV27 to TRBJ1-5; the D gene is possibly TRBD1 (6 bases). V lost 5 bases, J lost 1 base, and 21 bases lay in between. Germline loops: CDR1 MNHEY, CDR2 SMNVEV (reference sequence). This CDR3 is built from 18 residues. CDR3 amino acids: CASSRRTGRGSSNQPQHF. The CDR3 nucleotides are TGTGCCAGCAGTCGCCGAACAGGGCGCGGATCGAGCAATCAGCCCCAGCATTTT.

The V call is TRBV4-1, the J call TRBJ2-5, with 9 positions matching TRBD1. CDR3 length: 14 residues. CDR1 is MGHRA, CDR2 YSYEKL, per germline. J gave up 5 bases and V 4 bases, and 5 bases lay outside the gene matches. CDR3 nucleotides: TGCGCCAGCAGCCTGTTCGACAGGGGGGAGACCCAGTACTTC. Amino acids: CASSLFDRGETQYF.

V usage is TRBV18 and J usage is TRBJ2-3; the match to TRBD2 covers 11 bases. This CDR3 region has 16 residues. V was pared by 3 bases and J by 6 bases, with 8 bases of the junction left unmatched. Germline-derived CDR1 and CDR2 are KGHSH and LQKENI. The CDR3 nucleotides read TGTGCCAGCTCACCGGGCCTAGCGGGGGGCCTGGATACGCAGTATTTT. Its protein product is CASSPGLAGGLDTQYF.

The rearrangement uses TRBV7-9 and TRBJ2-5, with 10 bases aligning to TRBD1. J was trimmed by 3 bases and V by 8 bases; bases with no gene match: 6. In germline, CDR1 is SEHNR, CDR2 FQNEAQ (reference sequence). The CDR3 length is 14 residues. CDR3 protein: CASRKDRGKETQYF. CDR3 DNA sequence: TGTGCCAGCCGGAAGGACAGGGGGAAAGAGACCCAGTACTTC.

The rearrangement uses TRBV27 and TRBJ1-1; TRBD1 is a possible D gene (5 bases). Germline V CDR1 and CDR2: MNHEY, SMNVEV (reference sequence). V dropped 4 bases and J dropped 3 bases, with 9 bases sitting between them. The CDR3 is made up of 13 amino acids. The CDR3 DNA is TGTGCCAGCAGTTACCAGGGCTACACTGAAGCTTTCTTT. Translated, it gives CASSYQGYTEAFF.

The chain has TRBV9 and TRBJ1-1; no definite D call. The V end lost 4 bases, the J end lost 2 bases, and 9 bases lay between the germline ends. This CDR3 has 13 residues. Germline CDR1 is SGDLS and CDR2 is YYNGEE. The CDR3 loop reads CASSPRLNTEAFF. DNA for the CDR3: TGTGCCAGCAGCCCGCGTCTCAACACTGAAGCTTTCTTT.

V gene TRBV6-1 combines with J gene TRBJ1-1; D is undetermined. CDR3 size: 14 residues. Trimming took off 6 bases at V and 1 base at J, with 12 bases between the two ends. Germline V gives CDR1 MNHNS, CDR2 SASEGT. CDR3 loop: CASSLSGRNTEAFF. CDR3 sequence (DNA): TGTGCCAGCAGCTTATCCGGGAGGAACACTGAAGCTTTCTTT.

The chain recombines TRBV6-5 with TRBJ2-2; tentatively, D is TRBD2 (5 bases). The length of the CDR3 is 13 residues. V was clipped by 6 bases and J by 4 bases, with 9 bases between them. The germline V gene encodes CDR1 MNHEY and CDR2 SVGAGI. The CDR3 loop reads CASRGLTTGELFF. CDR3 nucleotides: TGTGCCAGCAGAGGACTTACCACCGGGGAGCTGTTTTTT.

This clone came up once. CDR3 sequence reads: CASIAGQANTEAFF. CDR3 nucleotide sequence: TGTGCCAGCATAGCAGGGCAGGCGAACACTGAAGCTTTCTTT. This chain uses TRBV6-6 with TRBJ1-1, with D tentatively TRBD1 (5 bases). The CDR3 contains 14 residues. Germline-derived CDR1 and CDR2 are MNHNY and SVGAGI (reference sequence). The V end lost 7 bases, the J end lost 1 base, and 13 bases lay between the germline ends.

This chain joins TRBV4-1 and TRBJ2-7; D is possibly TRBD2 (6 bases). The CDR3 has 15 residues. Trimming pared 5 bases from V and 2 bases from J, leaving 16 bases between. Germline V gene sequence: CDR1 MGHRA, CDR2 YSYEKL. The DNA for the CDR3 is TGCGCCAGCAGCGTTGGACTGGGGGGAACCTACGAGCAGTACTTC. Translated, it gives CASSVGLGGTYEQYF.

The V call is TRBV9, the J call TRBJ2-4, with D tentatively TRBD2 (5 bases). CDR3 length: 19 amino acids. Germline CDR1 reads SGDLS; CDR2 reads YYNGEE. The germline V and J ends were trimmed by 0 bases and 2 bases, with 21 bases remaining between them. As DNA, the CDR3 is TGTGCCAGCAGCGTAGTGGGCCTCCTAGCACTTGAGCCCAAAAACATTCAGTACTTC. Translating gives CASSVVGLLALEPKNIQYF. Full variable domain (missing parts from reference TRBV9 and TRBJ2-4): DSGVTQTPKHLITATGQRVTLRCSPRSGDLSVYWYQQSLDQGLQFLIQYYNGEERAKGNILERFSAQQFPDLHSELNLSSLELGDSALYFCASSVVGLLALEPKNIQYFGAGTRLSVL.

The V gene is TRBV5-1, the J gene TRBJ2-7; TRBD1 matches 10 bases. Germline trimming cut 2 bases from V and 5 bases from J; bases unmatched to any gene: 10. This CDR3 region has 16 residues. Germline CDR1 reads SGHRS; CDR2 reads YFSETQ. Written as DNA, the CDR3 is TGCGCCAGCAGCTTAGACCCCGGGACAGGGGTTAACGAGCAGTACTTC. Its translation: CASSLDPGTGVNEQYF.

This chain connects TRBV30 to TRBJ1-2; D remains unclear. CDR1 is GTSNPN, CDR2 SVGIG, per germline (reference sequence). V was cut by 0 bases and J by 6 bases, with 5 bases left in between. CDR3 length: 11 residues. The CDR3 sequence is CAWSVRDGYTF. CDR3 nucleotides: TGTGCCTGGAGTGTACGGGATGGCTACACCTTC.

This clone was counted once. This chain links TRBV18 with TRBJ2-1, with 7 bases aligning to TRBD1. J lost 7 bases, V lost 1 base, and 7 bases had no gene match. The CDR3 is 15 residues long. CDR1 is KGHSH and CDR2 is LQKENI in the germline V gene. The CDR3 spells CASSPLSTGKNEQFF. The DNA of the CDR3 is TGTGCCAGCTCACCACTGTCGACAGGGAAGAATGAGCAGTTCTTC.

The chain has TRBV7-2 and TRBJ2-7; no definite D call. V lost 4 bases to trimming and J lost 2 bases, with 9 bases between them. CDR1 SGHTA and CDR2 FQGNSA come from the germline V gene. The CDR3 loop spans 13 amino acids. The CDR3 protein is CASSSSSPYEQYF. CDR3 bases: TGTGCCAGCAGCTCCTCCAGTCCCTACGAGCAGTACTTC.

This chain connects TRBV2 to TRBJ2-2; D is ambiguous. V lost 4 bases and J lost 5, with 11 bases in between. The length of the CDR3 is 14 residues. Germline CDR1 is SNHLY and CDR2 is FYNNEI. CDR3 residues: CASSGSGWTGELFF. Here the CDR3 DNA reads TGTGCCAGCAGTGGATCAGGATGGACCGGGGAGCTGTTTTTT.

This chain uses TRBV19 with TRBJ2-3; the D is unclear. The CDR3 has 15 residues. CDR1 is LNHDA and CDR2 is SQIVND in the germline V gene (reference sequence). V lost 3 bases, J lost 1 base, and 11 bases lay in between. The CDR3 coding sequence is TGTGCCAGTAGTATCGGCTGGGCCGGCACAGATACGCAGTATTTT. Its protein is CASSIGWAGTDTQYF.

This sequence joins TRBV6-1 and TRBJ2-7; D may be TRBD1 (6 bases). The CDR3 contains 12 residues. Germline values: CDR1 MNHNS, CDR2 SASEGT. Trimming shortened V by 2 bases and J by 6 bases, and 8 bases separated the two germline ends. The CDR3 region has the DNA TGTGCCAGCAGTGAATGGGGGCCCGAGCAGTACTTC. This gives the protein CASSEWGPEQYF.

The chain has TRBV4-2 and TRBJ2-5; 8 bases line up with TRBD2. V trimming: 3 bases; J trimming: 1 base; junction bases outside the gene matches: 10. The CDR3 is 17 amino acids. CDR1 is LGHNA, CDR2 YNFKEQ, per germline. The CDR3 DNA is TGTGCCAGCAGCCACGGGGGGGACCTCACCTCCCAAGAGACCCAGTACTTC. It is translated as CASSHGGDLTSQETQYF.

The chain recombines TRBV5-6 with TRBJ1-1; 11 bases align to TRBD1. Looked up from germline, CDR1 is SGHDT and CDR2 is YYEEEE. The V segment lost 1 base and the J segment 1 base; nucleotides outside the gene matches: 3. The CDR3 extends over 16 amino acids. CDR3 nucleotide sequence: TGTGCCAGCAGCTTGCCGGGGACAGGGGGGAACACTGAAGCTTTCTTT. Amino acid sequence: CASSLPGTGGNTEAFF.

J is TRBJ2-2 and V is TRBV29-1; weak D call: TRBD1 (6 bases). Germline CDR1 is SQVTM and CDR2 is ANQGSEA. There are 12 residues in the CDR3. V was pared by 7 bases and J by 6 bases, with 12 bases between. CDR3 in DNA: TGCAGCGCAACAGGGTTGGCCGGGGAGCTGTTTTTT. Encoded protein: CSATGLAGELFF.

The chain links TRBV2 to TRBJ2-7, with TRBD1 as a possible D gene (6 bases). Looked up from germline, CDR1 is SNHLY and CDR2 is FYNNEI. The CDR3 is 14 residues long. V lost 7 bases, J lost 4 bases, and 17 bases lay in between. The CDR3 DNA follows: TGTGCCAGCAACCGCGGCGTTGACAGGTACGAGCAGTACTTC. This codes for CASNRGVDRYEQYF.

The chain is built from TRBV7-6 and TRBJ2-5, with 7 bases aligning to TRBD2. V was clipped by 3 bases and J by 2 bases; unmatched bases: 3. Germline V gene sequence: CDR1 SGHVS, CDR2 FNYEAQ. The CDR3 runs 14 residues. The CDR3 DNA follows: TGTGCCAGCAGCTTCGGCGGGGGACAAGAGACCCAGTACTTC. It specifies CASSFGGGQETQYF.